Each of the 32 T cell receptor beta chains below was sequenced from the same sample in a study of T cell clones after liver transplantation. The repertoire was sequenced with immunoSEQ multiplex PCR; TCRdb's copy has only in-frame clones and lacks some. This sample has about 72,000 clones, with 90% found just once. The sample consisted of CD4+ T cells from blood, taken before liver transplant. These TCRs come from a human donor who received a liver transplant.

V and J are TRBV9 and TRBJ2-1, with TRBD2 matching over 10 bases. Germline CDR1 and CDR2: SGDLS and YYNGEE. The trim removed 4 bases at V and 9 bases at J, leaving 16 bases unmatched. The CDR3 extends over 17 amino acids. DNA for the CDR3: TGTGCCAGCAGCCCAAGCGGGGGACTAGCGTCTCTGGGTGAGCAGTTCTTC. Encoded protein: CASSPSGGLASLGEQFF.

The chain has TRBV29-1 and TRBJ2-3; D remains unclear. The CDR3 consists of 10 residues. Trimming left V 3 bases short and J 6 bases short, with 4 bases between. Germline CDR1 and CDR2: SQVTM and ANQGSEA. CDR3 in amino acids: CSVDEDTQYF. The DNA for the CDR3 is TGCAGCGTTGATGAGGATACGCAGTATTTT.

V and J are TRBV12-2 and TRBJ2-5. TRBV12-2 is shown as a pseudogene. The CDR3 is 17 residues long. The CDR3 loop reads CASRSRFRRVHQETQYF. Written as DNA, the CDR3 is TGTGCAAGTCGCTCCAGGTTTCGCCGGGTTCACCAAGAGACCCAGTACTTC.

CDR3 nucleotide sequence: TGCAGCGTTAAACAGACAGTCATGAACACTGAAGCTTTCTTT. Translated: CSVKQTVMNTEAFF. The chain employs TRBV29-1 and TRBJ1-1; a possible D gene is TRBD1 (5 bases). The CDR3 contains 14 residues. V lost 5 bases, J lost 0 bases, and 13 bases lay in between. Per the germline V gene, CDR1 is SQVTM and CDR2 is ANQGSEA.

V is TRBV5-1 and J is TRBJ1-1; D uncertain. The length of the CDR3 is 13 residues. V gave up 7 bases and J gave up 4 bases, with 14 bases separating them. Per germline, CDR1 SGHRS and CDR2 YFSETQ. CDR3 region: CASYSIPGTEAFF. The CDR3 bases are TGCGCCAGCTATTCTATTCCCGGCACTGAAGCTTTCTTT.

The chain links TRBV9 to TRBJ2-3, with TRBD2 as a possible D gene (5 bases). V was trimmed by 0 bases and J by 4 bases, leaving 15 bases between them. The CDR3 totals 16 residues. Germline-derived CDR1 and CDR2 are SGDLS and YYNGEE. CDR3 protein: CASSVGARGSADTQYF. Here the CDR3 DNA reads TGTGCCAGCAGCGTAGGCGCTAGAGGGAGTGCAGATACGCAGTATTTT.

This rearrangement joins TRBV28 to TRBJ1-5; TRBD1 matches at 8 bases. The CDR3 covers 16 residues. V dropped 2 bases and J dropped 4; count of bases not matched to a gene: 7. The germline gives CDR1 MDHEN, CDR2 SYDVKM. The CDR3, as DNA: TGTGCCAGCAGTTTAAACACAGGGGGGCTAAATCAGCCCCAGCATTTT. Encoded protein: CASSLNTGGLNQPQHF.

CDR3 nucleotides: TGTGCCAGCTCACAGTCGTACCAGGGGGTAGGGAATGAGCAGTTCTTC. Its translation: CASSQSYQGVGNEQFF. V gene TRBV18 combines with J gene TRBJ2-1, with 7 bases that match TRBD1. Germline V lookup: CDR1 KGHSH, CDR2 LQKENI. Losses at the gene ends were 4 bases for V and 7 bases for J; bases not matched to a gene: 13. This CDR3 spans 16 amino acids. The full variable domain, with the rest looked up from reference TRBV18 and TRBJ2-1, is NAGVMQNPRHLVRRRGQEARLRCSPMKGHSHVYWYRQLPEEGLKFMVYLQKENIIDESGMPKERFSAEFPKEGPSILRIQQVVRGDSAAYFCASSQSYQGVGNEQFFGPGTRLTVL.

This clone is a singleton in its sample. The V call is TRBV6-5, the J call TRBJ1-2; no definite D call. The CDR3 consists of 13 residues. CDR1 and CDR2 from the germline V gene are MNHEY and SVGAGI. Deletions cut 2 bases from V and 5 bases from J, with 9 bases between. The CDR3 nucleotides are TGTGCCAGCAGTTACCTCGGGTCGTATGGCTACACCTTC. Translating it yields CASSYLGSYGYTF.

This clone was observed once. The chain recombines TRBV6-1 with TRBJ1-2, with D hard to call. V lost 6 bases, J lost 6 bases, and 14 bases lay in between. The CDR3 consists of 13 residues. CDR1 is MNHNS and CDR2 is SASEGT in the germline V gene. This CDR3 is CASSTRPSHGYTF. CDR3 sequence (DNA): TGTGCCAGCAGCACCAGGCCATCCCATGGCTACACCTTC.

J is TRBJ1-5 and V is TRBV7-2; D unresolved. This CDR3 is built from 15 residues. With 5 bases removed from V and 2 bases from J, the gap between germline ends came to 13 bases. Germline CDR1 reads SGHTA; CDR2 reads FQGNSA. The CDR3 nucleotides are TGTGCCAGCAGCCCGAGGTTTGGGGGCAATCAGCCCCAGCATTTT. This codes for CASSPRFGGNQPQHF.

The chain joins TRBV6-5 to TRBJ2-7, with D possibly being TRBD1 (6 bases). With 6 bases removed from V and 7 bases from J, the gap between germline ends came to 16 bases. This CDR3 contains 13 residues. Per the germline V gene, CDR1 is MNHEY and CDR2 is SVGAGI. The CDR3 DNA reads as TGTGCCAGCAGAACCAGGACAGCAAGGGAGCAGTACTTC. It yields the protein CASRTRTAREQYF.

The chain combines TRBV11-3 with TRBJ2-5; the D is unclear. This CDR3 spans 14 amino acids. V lost 4 bases and J 0 bases, leaving 9 bases between the germline ends. Germline V gene lookup returns CDR1 SGHNT and CDR2 YENEEA. CDR3 coding DNA: TGTGCCAGCAGCTCAGGACGGAACCAAGAGACCCAGTACTTC. The encoded protein is CASSSGRNQETQYF.

The rearrangement links TRBV9 to TRBJ2-3; D uncertain. Germline lookup yields CDR1 SGDLS and CDR2 YYNGEE. This CDR3 has 14 residues. Between the trimmed V and J ends, which lost 3 bases and 0 bases, there was a span of 8 bases. The CDR3 loop reads CASSDLGSTDTQYF. The CDR3, as DNA: TGTGCCAGCAGCGATCTGGGGAGCACAGATACGCAGTATTTT.

This chain connects TRBV9 to TRBJ2-4; D uncertain. The germline CDR1 and CDR2 sequences are SGDLS and YYNGEE. V shed 0 bases and J shed 3 bases, with 13 bases lying between them. The CDR3 spans 16 residues. The CDR3 bases are TGTGCCAGCAGCGTAGCCGACGGCGACTTCAAAAACATTCAGTACTTC. Translation gives CASSVADGDFKNIQYF.

CDR3 in DNA: TGTGCCAGCAGCTTGGAAGGGGGCGGCGAAAAACTGTTTTTT. It codes for CASSLEGGGEKLFF. The J gene is TRBJ1-4, the V gene TRBV7-6; 7 bases align to TRBD1. The ends lost 3 bases at V and 8 bases at J; junction bases unmatched: 6. The CDR3 length is 14 residues. Per the germline V gene, CDR1 is SGHVS and CDR2 is FNYEAQ.

The chain carries TRBV29-1 and TRBJ1-1; no definite D call. The CDR3 extends over 11 amino acids. Germline CDR1 reads SQVTM; CDR2 reads ANQGSEA. Trimming left V 1 base short and J 11 bases short, with 11 bases between. The CDR3 loop is CSVEVGKGAFF. CDR3 DNA: TGCAGCGTTGAAGTCGGGAAGGGTGCTTTCTTT.

The chain uses TRBV5-1 and TRBJ2-7; D gene unclear. V was cut by 2 bases and J by 5 bases, with 8 bases left in between. CDR1 is SGHRS, CDR2 YFSETQ, per germline. CDR3 length: 12 amino acids. CDR3 protein: CASSFQGNEQYF. CDR3 sequence (DNA): TGCGCCAGCAGCTTCCAAGGGAACGAGCAGTACTTC.

The rearrangement links TRBV6-5 to TRBJ2-5, with 8 positions matching TRBD2. With V trimmed by 6 bases and J by 3 bases, 9 bases remained unmatched. This CDR3 comprises 15 residues. Looked up from germline, CDR1 is MNHEY and CDR2 is SVGAGI. The CDR3 bases are TGTGCCAGCAGCCCCCAACTAGCGGCTAAAGAGACCCAGTACTTC. This sequence encodes CASSPQLAAKETQYF.

The V gene is TRBV5-5, the J gene TRBJ2-1; weak D call: TRBD2 (6 bases). With 4 bases removed from V and 8 bases from J, the gap between germline ends came to 22 bases. CDR3 length equals 16 residues. In germline, CDR1 is SGHKS, CDR2 YYEKEE (reference sequence). DNA for the CDR3: TGTGCCAGCAGCCCATTCTGGGGGGAGAGAATCTATGAGCAGTTCTTC. It encodes CASSPFWGERIYEQFF.

The rearrangement uses TRBV18 and TRBJ2-3; D gene unclear. The CDR3 has 14 amino acids. Germline CDR1 KGHSH, CDR2 LQKENI. Trimming removed 4 bases from V and 0 bases from J, with 8 bases in between. Here the CDR3 reads CASSLGLSTDTQYF. CDR3 bases: TGTGCCAGCTCACTAGGCCTTAGCACAGATACGCAGTATTTT.

The chain is built from TRBV11-3 and TRBJ2-5; 7 bases fit TRBD1. Germline V gives CDR1 SGHNT, CDR2 YENEEA. The CDR3 runs to 17 residues. Trimming removed 5 bases from V and 5 bases from J; junction bases left unmatched: 17. The CDR3 DNA reads as TGTGCCAGCAGCGGGAGTCCTCGGGACAGATTATGGGAGACCCAGTACTTC. Translation gives CASSGSPRDRLWETQYF.

The chain carries TRBV7-2 and TRBJ2-1; D is unresolved. CDR1 and CDR2 from the germline V gene are SGHTA and FQGNSA. This CDR3 has 13 amino acids. V lost 1 base and J 7 bases, leaving 8 bases between the germline ends. This chain's CDR3 is CASSLEVRNEQFF. DNA of the CDR3: TGTGCCAGCAGCTTAGAGGTTAGGAATGAGCAGTTCTTC.

This chain connects TRBV5-1 to TRBJ2-3; TRBD2 matches 11 bases. Germline V gene sequence: CDR1 SGHRS, CDR2 YFSETQ. V dropped 1 base and J dropped 6; count of bases not matched to a gene: 7. The CDR3 is 16 residues long. The CDR3 coding sequence is TGCGCCAGCAGCTTGTATACTAGCGGGAGTTCGGATACGCAGTATTTT. Protein: CASSLYTSGSSDTQYF. Using reference TRBV5-1 and TRBJ2-3 for the parts outside the CDR3, the full variable domain is KAGVTQTPRYLIKTRGQQVTLSCSPISGHRSVSWYQQTPGQGLQFLFEYFSETQRNKGNFPGRFSGRQFSNSRSEMNVSTLELGDSALYLCASSLYTSGSSDTQYFGPGTRLTVL.

In regard to this clone: The junction shows a germline mismatch at one end, possibly a read error. Other DNA sequences in this specimen translate into the identical CDR3. This chain links TRBV2 with TRBJ2-1, with 10 bases aligning to TRBD2. Germline values: CDR1 SNHLY, CDR2 FYNNEI. CDR3 size: 15 residues. DNA of the CDR3: TGTGCCAGCAGTGAAACTAGCGGGACTTACAATGAGCAATTCTTC. This sequence encodes CASSETSGTYNEQFF.

This clone was detected only once. V usage is TRBV15 and J usage is TRBJ1-4; 8 nucleotides line up with TRBD1. V shed 0 bases, J shed 13 bases, and the junction held 7 bases outside the gene matches. Germline-derived CDR1 and CDR2 are LNHNV and YYDKDF (reference sequence). The CDR3 has 14 residues. The CDR3 DNA follows: TGTGCCACCAGCAGAGATACAGGGGGATCAGGACTGTTTTTT. This sequence encodes CATSRDTGGSGLFF.

This chain uses TRBV30 with TRBJ2-1, with TRBD2 matching over 7 bases. CDR3 length: 15 amino acids. Germline CDR1 is GTSNPN and CDR2 is SVGIG (reference sequence). V was pared by 4 bases and J by 2 bases, with 8 bases of the junction left unmatched. The CDR3 sequence: CAWTPGGSPYNEQFF. In nucleotides, the CDR3 is TGTGCCTGGACCCCGGGAGGCAGCCCCTACAATGAGCAGTTCTTC.

This clone came up a few times. The chain couples TRBV5-1 to TRBJ2-1, with D uncertain. V gave up 4 bases and J gave up 7 bases, with 6 bases separating them. Germline-derived CDR1 and CDR2 are SGHRS and YFSETQ. The CDR3 extends over 11 amino acids. CDR3 in amino acids: CASSPANEQFF. CDR3 bases: TGCGCCAGCAGCCCGGCAAATGAGCAGTTCTTC.

The rearrangement joins TRBV4-2 to TRBJ2-2, with a weak D call TRBD2 (6 bases). The V gene lost 3 bases and the J gene lost 7 bases, with 18 bases spanning the gap. The CDR3 loop spans 16 amino acids. Germline V CDR1 and CDR2: LGHNA, YNFKEQ. The CDR3 protein is CASSQPGSRAGGELFF. Here the CDR3 DNA reads TGTGCCAGCAGCCAGCCGGGATCCCGAGCGGGCGGGGAGCTGTTTTTT.

The chain employs TRBV5-6 and TRBJ1-2; maybe TRBD1 (5 bases). Germline loops: CDR1 SGHDT, CDR2 YYEEEE. V was shortened by 2 bases and J by 4 bases, with 15 bases between the two germline ends. The CDR3 runs 15 residues. The CDR3 spells CASSFMVGVAYGYTF. Here the CDR3 DNA reads TGTGCCAGCAGCTTTATGGTAGGGGTGGCCTATGGCTACACCTTC.

Only one count was recorded for this clone. V is TRBV2 and J is TRBJ1-5; D unresolved. The CDR3 spans 13 residues. Germline loops: CDR1 SNHLY, CDR2 FYNNEI. Trimming pared 7 bases from V and 0 bases from J, leaving 7 bases between. CDR3 residues: CASNLDSNQPQHF. CDR3 bases: TGTGCCAGCAACCTAGATAGCAATCAGCCCCAGCATTTT.

The chain employs TRBV19 and TRBJ2-2, with 7 nucleotides matching TRBD2. Looked up from germline, CDR1 is LNHDA and CDR2 is SQIVND (reference sequence). After removal of 3 bases from V and 3 bases from J, the junction contained 4 bases not matched to a gene. The CDR3 spans 15 residues. The CDR3 region has the DNA TGTGCCAGTAGTATCGGGGGGACCTACACCGGGGAGCTGTTTTTT. Translating gives CASSIGGTYTGELFF.